These 7 T cell receptor beta chains originate from one sample sequenced in a study of cytomegalovirus exposure and HLA in healthy donors. PCR was performed using 60 Vbeta and 13 Jbeta primers. Some clones are missing from TCRdb's copy, which holds only in-frame ones; the method was immunoSEQ multiplex PCR. The sample lists 150,000 to 200,000 clones, roughly 80% occurring once. The sequenced sample was PBMCs. These receptors all stem from a man aged 50 to 59 in good health and CMV-seronegative.

The V and J genes are TRBV7-2 and TRBJ1-2; D perhaps matches TRBD1 (6 bases). The CDR3 contains 13 residues. Germline CDR1 SGHTA, CDR2 FQGNSA. Between the trimmed V and J ends, which lost 4 bases and 7 bases, there was a span of 13 bases. CDR3 in amino acids: CASSSDRDSGYTF. As DNA, the CDR3 is TGTGCCAGCAGCTCGGACAGAGATTCTGGCTACACCTTC.

This clone showed up just a few times. The chain links TRBV18 to TRBJ2-7; TRBD1 matches 8 bases. The CDR3 sequence is 13 residues long. V gave up 6 bases and J gave up 3 bases; unmatched junction bases: 4. The germline CDR1 and CDR2 sequences are KGHSH and LQKENI. The CDR3 DNA reads as TGTGCCAGCTCGCGGACAGGGAGCTACGAGCAGTACTTC. The encoded protein is CASSRTGSYEQYF.

The chain is built from TRBV13 and TRBJ2-7; 10 bases line up with TRBD1. Germline lookup yields CDR1 PRHDT and CDR2 FYEKMQ (reference sequence). There are 14 residues in the CDR3. The V segment lost 5 bases and the J segment 1 base; nucleotides outside the gene matches: 2. The CDR3 nucleotides are TGTGCCAGCAGCCGGACAGGGGGTTCCTACGAGCAGTACTTC. This sequence encodes CASSRTGGSYEQYF.

V is TRBV6-5 and J is TRBJ1-2; 7 nucleotides agree with TRBD1. The CDR3 consists of 15 residues. V lost 6 bases to trimming and J lost 0 bases; unmatched junction nucleotides: 7. Germline V lookup: CDR1 MNHEY, CDR2 SVGAGI. As DNA, the CDR3 is TGTGCCAGCAGCTCGGACAGGACCCCTAACTATGGCTACACCTTC. Protein sequence: CASSSDRTPNYGYTF.

The sample holds a few counts of this clone. The chain combines TRBV30 with TRBJ2-7, with no clear D. CDR3 length: 12 residues. In germline, CDR1 is GTSNPN, CDR2 SVGIG (reference sequence). V shed 2 bases and J shed 4 bases, with 9 bases lying between them. CDR3 nucleotide sequence: TGTGCCTGGAGTCCCTTAGAGTACGAGCAGTACTTC. Translated, it gives CAWSPLEYEQYF.

For the CDR3, the DNA is TGTGCCAGCAGCTTAGCGTCCAGGGCCGGTGAAAAACTGTTTTTT. This sequence encodes CASSLASRAGEKLFF. The chain has TRBV7-2 and TRBJ1-4, with D perhaps matching TRBD1 (5 bases). The CDR3 spans 15 residues. Trimming cost V 0 bases and J 7 bases, with 12 bases left between them. Per the germline V gene, CDR1 is SGHTA and CDR2 is FQGNSA.

The rearrangement uses TRBV25-1 and TRBJ2-1; 9 positions match TRBD1. With V trimmed by 6 bases and J by 9 bases, 3 bases remained unmatched. The CDR3 consists of 12 residues. Germline CDR1 and CDR2: MGHDK and SYGVNS. CDR3 DNA: TGTGCCAGCAGCGACAGGGGGGGTGAGCAGTTCTTC. Amino acid sequence: CASSDRGGEQFF.